This record covers a single TCR beta chain. Antigen specificity is unknown. The data stem from a study of cytomegalovirus exposure and HLA in healthy donors. Trimming removed 4 bases from V and 10 bases from J, with 17 bases in between. Germline loops: CDR1 LGHNA, CDR2 YSLEER. The CDR3 has 14 residues. Study results and limitations: Presence/absence results assume similar sequencing depth per donor, which may not hold. While the bulk of TCR sequences proved rare, some public TCRs turned up in many donors.

PCR involved 60 Vbeta and 13 Jbeta primers. Profiling relied on immunoSEQ multiplex PCR, and the TCRdb table lists in-frame clones only, not all of them. The sample lists about 100,000 clones; roughly 82% were seen once. The source material was PBMCs. This sequence originates from a woman younger than 35 in good health and CMV-seronegative. The V and J genes are TRBV4-3 and TRBJ2-1; D unclear. CDR3 amino acids: CASSPYGPGVEQFF. In DNA form, the CDR3 reads TGCGCCAGCAGCCCATATGGGCCTGGCGTCGAGCAGTTCTTC.